Below, 29 T cell receptor beta chains from the same sample are listed, as sequenced in a study of beta chain features in type 1 diabetes. No antigen is known for these receptors. Points from the study as a whole: In all four CD4+ subsets, TCRB CDR3 length was significantly, moderately reduced in type 1 diabetes.

Expressed TCRB transcripts were sequenced because the isolated RNA had all been reverse transcribed beforehand. Measured with immunoSEQ multiplex PCR; TCRdb has only the in-frame clones, and not every one. The repertoire consists of about 370,000 clones, with over 8.5% occurring once and the leading ten covering about 0.63%. The sequencing input was central memory CD4+ T cells from blood. The origin of the receptors is a man aged 30-40 years with type 1 diabetes.

This clone was seen only a few times. This chain uses TRBV5-4 with TRBJ1-4, with D unresolved. The CDR3 runs 15 residues. Germline CDR1 SGHNT, CDR2 YYREEE (reference sequence). The V and J ends lost 2 bases and 2 bases respectively, with 10 bases between them. The CDR3 loop is CASSFTGDTNEKLFF. The DNA of the CDR3 is TGTGCCAGCAGCTTCACGGGAGATACTAATGAAAAACTGTTTTTT.

This clone was observed at least ten times. CDR3 sequence: CASSLRYEQYF. In DNA form, the CDR3 reads TGTGCCAGCAGCTTAAGGTACGAGCAGTACTTC. V is TRBV7-2 and J is TRBJ2-7, with D unclear. CDR1 and CDR2 from the germline V gene are SGHTA and FQGNSA. The germline V and J ends were trimmed by 2 bases and 4 bases, with 3 bases remaining between them. CDR3 length: 11 amino acids. The full variable domain, rest sourced from reference TRBV7-2 and TRBJ2-7, is GAGVSQSPSNKVTEKGKDVELRCDPISGHTALYWYRQSLGQGLEFLIYFQGNSAPDKSGLPSDRFSAERTGGSVSTLTIQRTQQEDSAVYLCASSLRYEQYFGPGTRLTVT.

This clone was observed a handful of times. The rearrangement uses TRBV15 and TRBJ2-3; perhaps D is TRBD1 or TRBD2 (5 bases each). Trimming cost V 0 bases and J 1 base, with 8 bases left between them. Germline V lookup: CDR1 LNHNV, CDR2 YYDKDF (reference sequence). The length of the CDR3 is 15 residues. The CDR3 loop is CATSRDGDGTDTQYF. The CDR3 coding sequence is TGTGCCACCAGCAGAGACGGGGACGGCACAGATACGCAGTATTTT.

The chain links TRBV25-1 to TRBJ2-7, with 8 bases that match TRBD1. CDR1 is MGHDK, CDR2 SYGVNS, per germline. V was pared by 3 bases and J by 0 bases, with 7 bases of the junction left unmatched. The CDR3 sequence is 16 residues long. Here the CDR3 reads CASSDPGTGLSYEQYF. For the CDR3, the DNA is TGTGCCAGCAGTGATCCCGGGACAGGCCTCTCCTACGAGCAGTACTTC.

This clone was picked up many times. The chain joins TRBV21-1 to TRBJ2-1; the table's D call, TRBD2, was not checked against the DNA. TRBV21-1 constitutes a pseudogene. CDR3 length: 15 amino acids. The CDR3 region is CASSNKCLANNEQFF. In DNA, the CDR3 is TGTGCCAGCAGCAATAAATGCCTAGCGAACAATGAGCAGTTCTTC.

This rearrangement joins TRBV7-8 to TRBJ2-5; D possibly corresponds to TRBD2 (6 bases). V lost 4 bases to trimming and J lost 2 bases, with 8 bases between them. Germline-derived CDR1 and CDR2 are SGHVS and FQNEAQ. The CDR3 totals 13 residues. Here the CDR3 DNA reads TGTGCCAGCAGCTCGGGACTGCAAGAGACCCAGTACTTC. Translated, it gives CASSSGLQETQYF.

A few counts support this clone. The V and J genes are TRBV6-5 and TRBJ1-5; D is uncertain. Germline V gene lookup returns CDR1 MNHEY and CDR2 SVGAGI. The CDR3 sequence is 12 residues long. Deletions cut 10 bases from V and 5 bases from J, with 12 bases between. The DNA of the CDR3 is TGTGCCATCAGATCATCGGATCAGCCCCAGCATTTT. It encodes CAIRSSDQPQHF.

This clone was detected many times. The chain links TRBV10-3 to TRBJ1-5; D unclear. V lost 0 bases and J 2 bases, leaving 8 bases between the germline ends. Germline V gene lookup returns CDR1 ENHRY and CDR2 SYGVKD. The CDR3 totals 15 residues. Here the CDR3 DNA reads TGTGCCATCAGTGAGTCATACGTCGGCAATCAGCCCCAGCATTTT. It codes for CAISESYVGNQPQHF.

This clone was detected only a few times. V is TRBV14 and J is TRBJ1-4; D possibly corresponds to TRBD1 (6 bases). The CDR3 extends over 14 amino acids. Germline V lookup: CDR1 SGHDN, CDR2 FVKESK. Trimming stripped 4 bases from V and 7 bases from J, with 13 bases between. The chain's CDR3 is CASSLDLRGEKLFF. In nucleotides, the CDR3 is TGTGCCAGCAGCCTAGATCTCAGGGGTGAAAAACTGTTTTTT. The whole variable domain, remainder taken from reference TRBV14 and TRBJ1-4, is EAGVTQFPSHSVIEKGQTVTLRCDPISGHDNLYWYRRVMGKEIKFLLHFVKESKQDESGMPNNRFLAERTGGTYSTLKVQPAELEDSGVYFCASSLDLRGEKLFFGSGTQLSVL.

Relative to its sample, this clone is medium-sized. The rearrangement uses TRBV7-2 and TRBJ2-3; D is ambiguous. Per germline, CDR1 SGHTA and CDR2 FQGNSA. The germline V and J ends were trimmed by 1 base and 13 bases, with 12 bases remaining between them. CDR3 length: 12 residues. The CDR3 coding sequence is TGTGCCAGCAGCTTAGTCGGTAGGGAAAAGTATTTT. This encodes CASSLVGREKYF. Supplemented by reference TRBV7-2 and TRBJ2-3, the full variable domain reads GAGVSQSPSNKVTEKGKDVELRCDPISGHTALYWYRQSLGQGLEFLIYFQGNSAPDKSGLPSDRFSAERTGGSVSTLTIQRTQQEDSAVYLCASSLVGREKYFGPGTRLTVL.

The V gene is TRBV11-2, the J gene TRBJ2-7, with 7 bases matching TRBD2. Germline V gene data show CDR1 as SGHAT and CDR2 as FQNNGV. The V segment lost 4 bases and the J segment 7 bases; nucleotides outside the gene matches: 13. The CDR3 totals 15 residues. CDR3 protein: CASSSLGGRTREQYF. The CDR3, as DNA: TGTGCCAGCAGCTCCCTCGGCGGGAGAACAAGGGAGCAGTACTTC.

The table lists this clone with many counts. The CDR3 sequence is CASSREGEKGYTF. In nucleotides, the CDR3 is TGTGCCAGCAGTCGAGAGGGGGAGAAGGGCTACACCTTC. J is TRBJ1-2 and V is TRBV27, with D possibly being TRBD1 (6 bases). The V end lost 5 bases, the J end lost 8 bases, and 15 bases lay between the germline ends. Germline V CDR1 and CDR2: MNHEY, SMNVEV (reference sequence). The CDR3 has 13 amino acids.

This clone came up a few times. The rearrangement joins TRBV30 to TRBJ1-1; perhaps TRBD1 as D (5 bases). CDR1 and CDR2 (germline): GTSNPN, SVGIG (reference sequence). V was shortened by 0 bases and J by 8 bases, with 10 bases between the two germline ends. The CDR3 covers 12 residues. In DNA form, the CDR3 reads TGTGCCTGGAGTGTTTATAGGGGCGAAGCTTTCTTT. Translating it yields CAWSVYRGEAFF.

This chain uses TRBV7-9 with TRBJ1-3; D is perhaps TRBD1 (6 bases). Germline values: CDR1 SEHNR, CDR2 FQNEAQ (reference sequence). This CDR3 comprises 17 residues. V was trimmed by 8 bases and J by 0 bases, leaving 20 bases between them. For the CDR3, the DNA is TGTGCCAGCTCCCCAGGGGACGGCGTCGTCTCTGGAAACACCATATATTTT. Translating it yields CASSPGDGVVSGNTIYF.

The gene calls are TRBV28 and TRBJ1-5; weak D call: TRBD1 (5 bases). This CDR3 is 16 amino acids long. Per germline, CDR1 MDHEN and CDR2 SYDVKM. V was pared by 2 bases and J by 5 bases, with 16 bases between. The CDR3: CASSLNLGTMDQPQHF. CDR3 coding DNA: TGTGCCAGCAGTTTAAATCTAGGGACTATGGATCAGCCCCAGCATTTT.

This sequence joins TRBV29-1 and TRBJ1-2; D remains unclear. The V end was cut by 3 bases, the J end by 0 bases, with 8 bases between. The CDR3 sequence is 13 residues long. Germline assignment: CDR1 SQVTM and CDR2 ANQGSEA. The CDR3: CSVDSPANYGYTF. CDR3 DNA: TGCAGCGTTGACAGTCCAGCTAACTATGGCTACACCTTC.

This clone was seen ten or more times. Other DNA sequences of this sample code for an identical CDR3. V usage is TRBV7-2 and J usage is TRBJ2-1; D gene ambiguous. The CDR3 contains 15 residues. V was trimmed by 1 base and J by 0 bases, leaving 7 bases between them. CDR1 is SGHTA, CDR2 FQGNSA, per germline. CDR3 sequence: CASSLDVSSYNEQFF. The DNA for the CDR3 is TGTGCCAGCAGCTTAGATGTGAGCTCCTACAATGAGCAGTTCTTC. Complete variable domain (other parts from reference TRBV7-2 and TRBJ2-1): GAGVSQSPSNKVTEKGKDVELRCDPISGHTALYWYRQSLGQGLEFLIYFQGNSAPDKSGLPSDRFSAERTGGSVSTLTIQRTQQEDSAVYLCASSLDVSSYNEQFFGPGTRLTVL.

The sample holds a few counts of this clone. The chain joins TRBV7-9 to TRBJ2-1; D is perhaps TRBD2 (6 bases). The V and J ends lost 1 base and 6 bases respectively, with 22 bases between them. Germline CDR1 SEHNR, CDR2 FQNEAQ (reference sequence). The CDR3 length is 18 residues. CDR3 DNA sequence: TGTGCCAGCAGCTTAGATCAGGGAGGTTCAAGCAGGCCCAATGAGCAGTTCTTC. It is translated as CASSLDQGGSSRPNEQFF.

The sample holds a few counts of this clone. The chain has TRBV6-5 and TRBJ1-1; D not certain. Germline values: CDR1 MNHEY, CDR2 SVGAGI. V lost 0 bases and J lost 4, with 15 bases in between. This CDR3 has 16 amino acids. The CDR3 bases are TGTGCCAGCAGTTACTCGGCTCCACCCTTGAGCACTGAAGCTTTCTTT. Translated, it gives CASSYSAPPLSTEAFF.

In its sample, this clone was seen many times. This chain uses TRBV27 with TRBJ2-1; 11 bases line up with TRBD1. Trimming took 5 bases from V and 7 from J; bases not matched to a gene: 4. CDR1 and CDR2 from the germline V gene are MNHEY and SMNVEV (reference sequence). The CDR3 consists of 14 residues. The CDR3 DNA follows: TGTGCCAGCAGTCTAGGACAGGGGGCGAATGAGCAGTTCTTC. This sequence encodes CASSLGQGANEQFF.

The V and J genes are TRBV10-3 and TRBJ2-2; D may be TRBD1 (6 bases). Trimming left V 4 bases short and J 7 bases short, with 13 bases between. CDR3 length equals 14 residues. CDR1 ENHRY and CDR2 SYGVKD come from the germline V gene. CDR3 DNA sequence: TGTGCCATCAGTGTTAACAGGGAAGACGGGGAGCTGTTTTTT. Amino acid sequence: CAISVNREDGELFF.

This clone was recorded only once. V and J are TRBV28 and TRBJ2-7; 8 nucleotides align to TRBD1. CDR3 size: 14 residues. J lost 3 bases, V lost 3 bases, and 4 bases had no gene match. Germline V gene sequence: CDR1 MDHEN, CDR2 SYDVKM. The CDR3 region has the DNA TGTGCCAGCAGTTTTCGGACAGGGATCTACGAGCAGTACTTC. Residues: CASSFRTGIYEQYF.

This clone was seen repeatedly, ten times or more. A read error may produce the germline difference seen at one junction end. The J gene is TRBJ2-1, the V gene TRBV10-3; the D gene is possibly TRBD1 (6 bases). Germline CDR1 and CDR2: ENHRY and SYGVKD. The CDR3 spans 13 residues. CDR3 sequence: CAISDYLQGEGIF. CDR3 sequence (DNA): TGTGCCATCAGTGATTACTTACAGGGTGAGGGGATCTTC.

Concerning this clone itself: The junction does not match germline at one end; this may be a read error. The chain uses TRBV6-6 and TRBJ2-5; TRBD2 matches 9 bases. The CDR3 covers 14 residues. Germline V gives CDR1 MNHNY, CDR2 SVGAGI (reference sequence). For the CDR3, the DNA is TGTGCCATCAGTGTGGCACTAGCGGGAGAGACCCAGTACTTC. It codes for CAISVALAGETQYF.

The rearrangement joins TRBV9 to TRBJ2-1; D could derive from TRBD1 or TRBD2 (5 bases each). The CDR3 has 13 amino acids. V lost 4 bases to trimming and J lost 7 bases, with 12 bases between them. The V gene's germline CDR1 is SGDLS and CDR2 YYNGEE. CDR3 loop: CASSLGVGNEQFF. CDR3 nucleotide sequence: TGTGCCAGCAGCTTGGGGGTGGGAAATGAGCAGTTCTTC.

This clone was found a few times. V usage is TRBV5-1 and J usage is TRBJ2-1; D may be TRBD2 (5 bases). The CDR3 is 15 residues long. CDR1 is SGHRS and CDR2 is YFSETQ in the germline V gene. V lost 4 bases and J 5 bases, leaving 16 bases between the germline ends. The CDR3 nucleotides are TGCGCCAGCAGCCTACTAGAGAGCGGAGACAATGAGCAGTTCTTC. It encodes CASSLLESGDNEQFF.

The V call is TRBV5-1, the J call TRBJ2-7; D remains unclear. The CDR3 consists of 15 residues. The V gene lost 0 bases and the J gene lost 6 bases, with 16 bases spanning the gap. Germline CDR1 SGHRS, CDR2 YFSETQ. CDR3 protein: CASSLGYLSDPEQYF. As DNA, the CDR3 is TGCGCCAGCAGCTTGGGATATTTGTCGGACCCCGAGCAGTACTTC.

V usage is TRBV6-1 and J usage is TRBJ2-3, with D maybe TRBD1 (6 bases). Germline V gene lookup returns CDR1 MNHNS and CDR2 SASEGT. CDR3 size: 15 residues. Between the trimmed V and J ends, which lost 5 bases and 3 bases, there was a span of 15 bases. CDR3 residues: CASSPGATWTDTQYF. In DNA, the CDR3 is TGTGCCAGCAGTCCAGGGGCGACTTGGACAGATACGCAGTATTTT.

As for this clone: Other DNA sequences within the sample encode an identical CDR3. The J gene is TRBJ2-5, the V gene TRBV4-2; tentatively, D is TRBD2 (6 bases). Trimming stripped 0 bases from V and 4 bases from J, with 12 bases between. Germline V CDR1 and CDR2: LGHNA, YNFKEQ. The CDR3 length is 15 residues. The CDR3 loop is CASSQEERGGETQYF. The CDR3, as DNA: TGTGCCAGCAGCCAAGAAGAAAGGGGAGGAGAGACCCAGTACTTC.